A selection of T cell receptor beta chains follows, all from one sample in a study of T-cell memory formation after mild COVID-19. TCRdb re-called the 5' RACE reads through MiXCR, storing one row per CDR3 protein. The sample shows almost 550,000 distinct CDR3 sequences, approximately 20% of them seen only once. The sequenced sample consisted of PBMCs or a T cell subset sorted from them (not recorded which). The source is an adult woman who had mild COVID-19 (a few samples of this study predate the infection). Cell type and time point are not known. Both conserved end residues are trimmed from each CDR3. The order of the fields is V gene, J gene, CDR3 protein.

V: TRBV24-1; J: TRBJ2-5; CDR3: ATSDFYPGQPKGETQY
V: TRBV12-3/TRBV12-4; J: TRBJ2-7; CDR3: ASSLSRGRHEQY
V: TRBV7-8; J: TRBJ2-2; CDR3: ASSFSGNTNTGELF
V: TRBV5-1; J: TRBJ2-3; CDR3: ASSPSSGRTDTQY
V: TRBV2; J: TRBJ1-2; CDR3: ASSVGSGGAYGYT
V: TRBV7-3; J: TRBJ2-3; CDR3: ASSARGSGASTDTQY
V: TRBV7-2; J: TRBJ2-1; CDR3: ASSLRPSDEQF
V: TRBV5-1; J: TRBJ2-1; CDR3: ASSLISRGLGNEQF
V: TRBV7-9; J: TRBJ2-7; CDR3: ASRPDRPYEQY
V: TRBV7-9; J: TRBJ1-1; CDR3: ASGDSGNPSMNTEAF
V: TRBV6-5; J: TRBJ2-2; CDR3: ASSYPSGGPFSTGELF
V: TRBV18; J: TRBJ2-5; CDR3: ASSPTGAETQY
V: TRBV2; J: TRBJ2-2; CDR3: ASSDKGRNTGELF
V: TRBV7-9; J: TRBJ2-2; CDR3: ASSLIQAGELF
V: TRBV25-1; J: TRBJ1-1; CDR3: ASSEYAGTEAF
V: TRBV12-3/TRBV12-4; J: TRBJ2-5; CDR3: ASGWTASQETQY
V: TRBV7-6; J: TRBJ2-2; CDR3: ASSLVRQSNTGELF
V: TRBV29-1; J: TRBJ2-7; CDR3: SVESQGSYEQY